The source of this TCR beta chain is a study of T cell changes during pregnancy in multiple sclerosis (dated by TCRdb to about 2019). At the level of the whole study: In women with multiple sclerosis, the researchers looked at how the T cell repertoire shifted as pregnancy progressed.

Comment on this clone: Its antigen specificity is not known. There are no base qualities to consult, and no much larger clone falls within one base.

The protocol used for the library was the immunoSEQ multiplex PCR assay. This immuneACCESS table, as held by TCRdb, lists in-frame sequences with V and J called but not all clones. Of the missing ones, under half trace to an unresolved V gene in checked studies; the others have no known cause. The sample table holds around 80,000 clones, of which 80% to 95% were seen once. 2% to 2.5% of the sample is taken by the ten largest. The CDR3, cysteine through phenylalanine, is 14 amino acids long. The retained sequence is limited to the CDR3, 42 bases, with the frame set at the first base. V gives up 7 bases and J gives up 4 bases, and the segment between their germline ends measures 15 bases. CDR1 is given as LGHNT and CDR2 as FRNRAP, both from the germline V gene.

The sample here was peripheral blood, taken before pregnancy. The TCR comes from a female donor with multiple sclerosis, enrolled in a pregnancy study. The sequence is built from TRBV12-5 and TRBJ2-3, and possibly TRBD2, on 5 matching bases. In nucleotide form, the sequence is TGTGCTAGTGCCCCGGAACTAGTATCAGATACGCAGTATTTT. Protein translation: CASAPELVSDTQYF. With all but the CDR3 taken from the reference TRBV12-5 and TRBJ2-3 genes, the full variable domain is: DARVTQTPRHKVTEMGQEVTMRCQPILGHNTVFWYRQTMMQGLELLAYFRNRAPLDDSGMPKDRFSAEMPDATLATLKIQPSEPRDSAVYFCASAPELVSDTQYFGPGTRLTVL.